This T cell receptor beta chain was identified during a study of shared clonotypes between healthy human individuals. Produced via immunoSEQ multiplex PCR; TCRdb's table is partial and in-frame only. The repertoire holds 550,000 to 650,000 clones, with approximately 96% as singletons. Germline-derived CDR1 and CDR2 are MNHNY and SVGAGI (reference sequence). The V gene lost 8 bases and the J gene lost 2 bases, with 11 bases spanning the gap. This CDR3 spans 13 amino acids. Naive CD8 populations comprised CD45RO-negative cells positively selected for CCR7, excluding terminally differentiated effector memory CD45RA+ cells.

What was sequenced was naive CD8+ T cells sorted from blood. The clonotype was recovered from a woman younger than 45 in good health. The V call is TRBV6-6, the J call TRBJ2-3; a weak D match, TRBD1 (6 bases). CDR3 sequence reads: CASEGVHTDTQYF. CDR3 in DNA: TGTGCCAGCGAGGGGGTCCACACAGATACGCAGTATTTT.